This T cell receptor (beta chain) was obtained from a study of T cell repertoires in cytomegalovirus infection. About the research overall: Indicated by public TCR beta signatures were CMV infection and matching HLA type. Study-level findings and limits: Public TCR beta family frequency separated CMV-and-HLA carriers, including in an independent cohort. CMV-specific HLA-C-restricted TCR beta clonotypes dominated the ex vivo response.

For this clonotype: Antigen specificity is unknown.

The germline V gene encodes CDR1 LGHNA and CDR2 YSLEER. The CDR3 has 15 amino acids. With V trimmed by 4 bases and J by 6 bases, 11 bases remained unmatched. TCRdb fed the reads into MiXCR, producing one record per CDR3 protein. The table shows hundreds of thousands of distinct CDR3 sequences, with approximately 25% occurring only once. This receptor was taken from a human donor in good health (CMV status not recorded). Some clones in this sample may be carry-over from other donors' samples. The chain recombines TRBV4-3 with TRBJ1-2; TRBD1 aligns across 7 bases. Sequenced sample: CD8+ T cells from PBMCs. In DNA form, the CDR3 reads TGCGCCAGCAGCCCTGAAATGAGACAGGGCCATGGCTACACCTTC. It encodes CASSPEMRQGHGYTF.